This T cell receptor beta chain was recovered during a study of vaccination and CD4 T cells after COVID-19. Across the whole study: Nasal swab PCR detected SARS-CoV-2 in convalescent patients, who comprised several mild cases and one severe case.

The treatment here: approximately nine-day PBMC culture with coronavirus spike peptide pools or control peptides (ViraFEST assay). CDR3 length: 16 residues. V was clipped by 2 bases and J by 0 bases, with 11 bases between them. Germline V gene lookup returns CDR1 LNHDA and CDR2 SQIVND (reference sequence). This clonotype has more than one count but fewer than ten. Its antigen is as yet unknown. An Oncomine TCR Beta short-read assay was used to sequence the DNA from cultured CD4+ T cells. A single record per CDR3 protein comes from TCRdb applying MiXCR to the PCR reads. This table has fewer than 15,000 distinct CDR3 sequences, around two fifths appearing once.

The clonotype originates from a human donor who had recovered from COVID-19. The V and J genes are TRBV19 and TRBJ1-5, with D maybe TRBD1 (5 bases). The sequenced material came from CD4+ T cells from blood, cultured in vitro. The CDR3 loop reads CASSIRGAYSNQPQHF. The CDR3 DNA sequence: TGTGCCAGTAGTATACGTGGGGCCTATAGCAATCAGCCCCAGCATTTT.